Each of the 23 T cell receptor beta chains below was sequenced from the same sample in a study of T cells in localized non-small cell lung cancer. The assay was immunoSEQ multiplex PCR, and TCRdb's table has in-frame clones only and misses some. The table records tens of thousands of clones, around 80% of them present only once. The sample was PBMCs, taken before any cancer treatment. Receptors were obtained from a man aged 40 to 70 with stage II squamous cell lung carcinoma.

The chain has TRBV29-1 and TRBJ2-2, with D perhaps matching TRBD1 (6 bases). The CDR3 extends over 14 amino acids. V was trimmed by 6 bases and J by 3 bases, leaving 14 bases between them. Germline V lookup: CDR1 SQVTM, CDR2 ANQGSEA. This CDR3 reads CSVADRTYTGELFF. CDR3 nucleotides: TGCAGCGTGGCTGACAGGACGTACACCGGGGAGCTGTTTTTT.

This clone has only a few counts. The chain uses TRBV2 and TRBJ1-3; no definite D call. The length of the CDR3 is 12 residues. Germline-derived CDR1 and CDR2 are SNHLY and FYNNEI. Trimming removed 8 bases at V and 4 bases at J, with 9 bases between. The CDR3 loop is CASRGLGNTIYF. CDR3 DNA: TGTGCCAGCCGAGGACTGGGAAACACCATATATTTT.

This clone was found once. The chain links TRBV28 to TRBJ1-2; possibly TRBD1 for D (6 bases). With 5 bases removed from V and 1 base from J, the gap between germline ends came to 11 bases. This CDR3 contains 14 residues. Germline assignment: CDR1 MDHEN and CDR2 SYDVKM. CDR3 DNA sequence: TGTGCCAGCAGTCCCGGACAGAATAACTATGGCTACACCTTC. Protein product: CASSPGQNNYGYTF.

This clone appeared a single time. The chain has TRBV5-1 and TRBJ2-5; D might be TRBD1 (6 bases). Germline CDR1 and CDR2: SGHRS and YFSETQ. The CDR3 runs 16 residues. Deletions cut 4 bases from V and 5 bases from J, with 21 bases between. CDR3 loop: CASSPAIQGGFETQYF. CDR3 in DNA: TGCGCCAGCAGCCCCGCGATACAGGGCGGTTTCGAGACCCAGTACTTC.

The chain carries TRBV6-1 and TRBJ1-2; TRBD1 is a possible D gene (6 bases). CDR3 length: 16 residues. Trimming left V 2 bases short and J 4 bases short, with 17 bases between. Germline CDR1 is MNHNS and CDR2 is SASEGT. CDR3 nucleotide sequence: TGTGCCAGCAGTGAACTGTTGGGAGGGGGGAGCTATGGCTACACCTTC. This encodes CASSELLGGGSYGYTF.

The chain employs TRBV28 and TRBJ2-1; TRBD1 or TRBD2 may be the D gene (6 bases each). Germline V gene lookup returns CDR1 MDHEN and CDR2 SYDVKM. CDR3 length: 16 residues. V lost 5 bases, J lost 0 bases, and 14 bases lay in between. DNA of the CDR3: TGTGCCAGCAGTCACGGGGGCGGTTACTCCTACAATGAGCAGTTCTTC. Translation: CASSHGGGYSYNEQFF.

This rearrangement joins TRBV19 to TRBJ2-1, with 8 bases that match TRBD2. CDR1 LNHDA and CDR2 SQIVND come from the germline V gene (reference sequence). This CDR3 spans 15 amino acids. V trimming: 5 bases; J trimming: 9 bases; junction bases outside the gene matches: 12. CDR3: CASSDSGMSSPEQFF. The CDR3 region has the DNA TGTGCCAGTAGTGATAGCGGGATGTCGTCCCCTGAGCAGTTCTTC. Complete variable domain (other parts from reference TRBV19 and TRBJ2-1): DGGITQSPKYLFRKEGQNVTLSCEQNLNHDAMYWYRQDPGQGLRLIYYSQIVNDFQKGDIAEGYSVSREKKESFPLTVTSAQKNPTAFYLCASSDSGMSSPEQFFGPGTRLTVL.

This chain joins TRBV9 and TRBJ2-1; D is unclear. With 4 bases removed from V and 8 bases from J, the gap between germline ends came to 16 bases. The CDR3 totals 14 residues. In germline, CDR1 is SGDLS, CDR2 YYNGEE. The CDR3 DNA sequence: TGTGCCAGCAGCCCTGCCCGGCCAGACGATGAGCAGTTCTTC. The encoded protein is CASSPARPDDEQFF.

The CDR3 nucleotides read TGCGCCAGCAGCCCCGGTGCAGGGGGGGAGACCCAGTACTTC. Amino acid sequence: CASSPGAGGETQYF. The gene calls are TRBV5-1 and TRBJ2-5; weak D call: TRBD1 (7 bases). V was trimmed by 4 bases and J by 5 bases, leaving 15 bases between them. Germline CDR1 SGHRS, CDR2 YFSETQ. The CDR3 has 14 amino acids.

The chain has TRBV5-1 and TRBJ2-5; D could derive from TRBD1 or TRBD2 (5 bases each). The CDR3 loop spans 15 amino acids. Germline V gene data show CDR1 as SGHRS and CDR2 as YFSETQ. V was cut by 4 bases and J by 5 bases, with 18 bases left in between. The CDR3 DNA reads as TGCGCCAGCAGCCTGCCGGGACGGGGAACGGAGACCCAGTACTTC. It codes for CASSLPGRGTETQYF.

The chain is built from TRBV28 and TRBJ1-6; D is undetermined. Germline CDR1 is MDHEN and CDR2 is SYDVKM. Trimming took 9 bases from V and 6 from J, leaving 12 bases between them. This CDR3 region has 13 residues. The CDR3 region has the DNA TGTGCCAGTTGTGGGCGAGGTAATTCACCCCTCCACTTT. It codes for CASCGRGNSPLHF.

This clone came up a few times. The chain is built from TRBV5-4 and TRBJ1-2, with D possibly TRBD1 on 6 matching bases. There are 14 residues in the CDR3. Germline-derived CDR1 and CDR2 are SGHNT and YYREEE (reference sequence). Trimming took 4 bases from V and 5 from J, leaving 15 bases between them. Written as DNA, the CDR3 is TGTGCCAGCAGCCCGACAGGTTCCGGATATGGCTACACCTTC. Encoded protein: CASSPTGSGYGYTF.

This rearrangement joins TRBV11-3 to TRBJ2-1, with 11 bases identical to TRBD2. The CDR3 consists of 16 residues. V shed 1 base and J 4 bases; nucleotides not matched to a gene: 3. CDR1 and CDR2 (germline): SGHNT, YENEEA. CDR3: CASSLGLAGKYNEQFF. CDR3 coding DNA: TGTGCCAGCAGCTTAGGACTAGCGGGGAAGTACAATGAGCAGTTCTTC.

V is TRBV5-4 and J is TRBJ2-7, with D possibly being TRBD1 or TRBD2 (5 bases each). Germline V gene sequence: CDR1 SGHNT, CDR2 YYREEE (reference sequence). Trimming shortened V by 4 bases and J by 3 bases, and 17 bases separated the two germline ends. The CDR3 consists of 15 residues. In DNA form, the CDR3 reads TGTGCCAGCAGCCTAGGGGACCAAGGGGTCTACGAGCAGTACTTC. It yields the protein CASSLGDQGVYEQYF.

The chain combines TRBV29-1 with TRBJ1-2, with D uncertain. Germline V CDR1 and CDR2: SQVTM, ANQGSEA. The CDR3 spans 13 residues. V lost 1 base and J lost 8, with 14 bases in between. CDR3 residues: CSVEVGVRGGYTF. The CDR3 DNA follows: TGCAGCGTTGAAGTGGGAGTCAGAGGCGGCTACACCTTC.

This clone was counted only a few times. The CDR3 region is CAWSGQGLTDTQYF. DNA of the CDR3: TGTGCCTGGAGTGGACAGGGGCTAACAGATACGCAGTATTTT. The J gene is TRBJ2-3, the V gene TRBV30, with 8 bases fitting TRBD1. CDR1 GTSNPN and CDR2 SVGIG come from the germline V gene (reference sequence). Trimming cost V 1 base and J 3 bases; bases outside gene matches: 3. The CDR3 consists of 14 residues.

V usage is TRBV11-2 and J usage is TRBJ1-2; tentative D call: TRBD1 (6 bases). V lost 2 bases, J lost 7 bases, and 11 bases lay in between. CDR1 and CDR2 (germline): SGHAT, FQNNGV. The CDR3 spans 13 residues. The CDR3 region has the DNA TGTGCCAGCAGCTTACAGGGGCTAGTTGGCTACACCTTC. Residues: CASSLQGLVGYTF. The full variable domain, its missing parts supplied by reference TRBV11-2 and TRBJ1-2, is EAGVAQSPRYKIIEKRQSVAFWCNPISGHATLYWYQQILGQGPKLLIQFQNNGVVDDSQLPKDRFSAERLKGVDSTLKIQPAKLEDSAVYLCASSLQGLVGYTFGSGTRLTVV.

The V and J genes are TRBV6-1 and TRBJ1-1; D is unresolved. Trimming left V 8 bases short and J 4 bases short, with 14 bases between. The CDR3 is 13 amino acids. Germline V gene lookup returns CDR1 MNHNS and CDR2 SASEGT. CDR3 residues: CASGRGEGTEAFF. CDR3 nucleotide sequence: TGTGCCAGCGGTCGGGGAGAGGGCACTGAAGCTTTCTTT.

This clone was seen a single time. V gene TRBV6-5 combines with J gene TRBJ2-7, with a possible D match to TRBD2 (5 bases). The V end was cut by 0 bases, the J end by 0 bases, with 12 bases between. This CDR3 contains 16 residues. Germline assignment: CDR1 MNHEY and CDR2 SVGAGI. CDR3: CASSYSGSYSSYEQYF. CDR3 sequence (DNA): TGTGCCAGCAGTTACTCGGGGAGCTATAGCTCCTACGAGCAGTACTTC.

The V gene is TRBV5-4, the J gene TRBJ2-1; D not resolved. The CDR3 is 15 residues long. In germline, CDR1 is SGHNT, CDR2 YYREEE (reference sequence). The V end was cut by 0 bases, the J end by 0 bases, with 7 bases between. The CDR3 DNA follows: TGTGCCAGCAGCTTGGACAAGAGCTCCTACAATGAGCAGTTCTTC. Encoded protein: CASSLDKSSYNEQFF. The full variable domain, its missing parts supplied by reference TRBV5-4 and TRBJ2-1, is ETGVTQSPTHLIKTRGQQVTLRCSSQSGHNTVSWYQQALGQGPQFIFQYYREEENGRGNFPPRFSGLQFPNYSSELNVNALELDDSALYLCASSLDKSSYNEQFFGPGTRLTVL.

V usage is TRBV6-6 and J usage is TRBJ2-1; D remains ambiguous. Deletions cut 7 bases from V and 8 bases from J, with 15 bases between. CDR3 length: 13 residues. CDR1 is MNHNY and CDR2 is SVGAGI in the germline V gene (reference sequence). This CDR3 reads CASTSPAVHEQFF. DNA for the CDR3: TGTGCCAGCACCTCGCCTGCCGTGCATGAGCAGTTCTTC.

This clone was seen more than once but under ten times. The chain joins TRBV19 to TRBJ1-1; D gene unclear. The CDR3 totals 13 residues. Trimming shortened V by 9 bases and J by 0 bases, and 11 bases separated the two germline ends. The germline gives CDR1 LNHDA, CDR2 SQIVND (reference sequence). This chain's CDR3 is CASAPYMNTEAFF. The CDR3 DNA reads TGTGCCAGCGCACCGTACATGAACACTGAAGCTTTCTTT.

V and J are TRBV11-2 and TRBJ2-1; 13 positions match TRBD2. The CDR3 extends over 15 amino acids. V gave up 1 base and J gave up 9 bases; unmatched junction bases: 3. Germline loops: CDR1 SGHAT, CDR2 FQNNGV. The CDR3 bases are TGTGCCAGCAGCTTAGGGACTAGCGGGGGTAGTGAGCAGTTCTTC. It is translated as CASSLGTSGGSEQFF.